One and the same sample provided the 9 T cell receptor beta chains below, sequenced in a study of OX40 agonist ivuxolimab in advanced cancers. Some clones are missing from TCRdb's copy, which holds only in-frame ones; the method was immunoSEQ multiplex PCR. This sample has nearly 60,000 clones, with about 90% found just once. The sequences come from CD4+ or CD8+ T cells sorted from blood, collected in a trial of the OX40 agonist ivuxolimab. The source of these receptors is an adult with an advanced solid tumor such as melanoma, head and neck, liver or kidney cancer.

This rearrangement joins TRBV28 to TRBJ2-1; D remains ambiguous. Trimming removed 1 base from V and 7 bases from J, with 20 bases in between. CDR1 and CDR2 from the germline V gene are MDHEN and SYDVKM. The CDR3 extends over 17 amino acids. The CDR3 DNA is TGTGCCAGCAGTTTATACCCCAAAGAGCATCGGTATAATGAGCAGTTCTTC. It encodes CASSLYPKEHRYNEQFF. The full variable domain, rest sourced from reference TRBV28 and TRBJ2-1, is DVKVTQSSRYLVKRTGEKVFLECVQDMDHENMFWYRQDPGLGLRLIYFSYDVKMKEKGDIPEGYSVSREKKERFSLILESASTNQTSMYLCASSLYPKEHRYNEQFFGPGTRLTVL.

The chain is built from TRBV5-6 and TRBJ1-1, with D perhaps TRBD1 (5 bases). Trimming shortened V by 4 bases and J by 4 bases, and 14 bases separated the two germline ends. Germline V gene sequence: CDR1 SGHDT, CDR2 YYEEEE. The CDR3 totals 14 residues. This CDR3 reads CASSNGWGSTEAFF. As DNA, the CDR3 is TGTGCCAGCAGCAATGGATGGGGGTCCACTGAAGCTTTCTTT.

The sample holds one count of this clone. V and J are TRBV11-3 and TRBJ2-1; D is unclear. V was pared by 1 base and J by 7 bases, with 11 bases between. Germline loops: CDR1 SGHNT, CDR2 YENEEA. This CDR3 has 14 residues. The CDR3 nucleotides are TGTGCCAGCAGCTTAGGTCCCGCTCCGAATGAGCAGTTCTTC. Its protein is CASSLGPAPNEQFF. Based on the CDR3 plus reference TRBV11-3 and TRBJ2-1, the full variable domain is EAGVVQSPRYKIIEKKQPVAFWCNPISGHNTLYWYLQNLGQGPELLIRYENEEAVDDSQLPKDRFSAERLKGVDSTLKIQPAELGDSAVYLCASSLGPAPNEQFFGPGTRLTVL.

The chain employs TRBV10-3 and TRBJ1-1; 8 nucleotides agree with TRBD1. Germline CDR1 and CDR2: ENHRY and SYGVKD. With V trimmed by 6 bases and J by 0 bases, 9 bases remained unmatched. The CDR3 spans 16 residues. CDR3 nucleotide sequence: TGTGCCATCAGGAAGGACAGGGCTTCGATGAACACTGAAGCTTTCTTT. It translates to CAIRKDRASMNTEAFF.

The DNA of the CDR3 is TGTGCCTGGAGTAGGGACAGCAATCAGCCCCAGCATTTT. Its protein is CAWSRDSNQPQHF. J is TRBJ1-5 and V is TRBV30, with D maybe TRBD1 (5 bases). Germline V gives CDR1 GTSNPN, CDR2 SVGIG (reference sequence). The CDR3 is 13 amino acids. Trimming shortened V by 2 bases and J by 1 base, and 6 bases separated the two germline ends.

The chain links TRBV19 to TRBJ1-5; 11 bases line up with TRBD1. J was trimmed by 10 bases and V by 3 bases; bases with no gene match: 14. The CDR3 is 17 residues long. Per the germline V gene, CDR1 is LNHDA and CDR2 is SQIVND (reference sequence). The CDR3 nucleotides are TGTGCCAGTAGTATGAGGGACAGGGGGTTAAATAAGGGCCCCCAGCATTTT. It yields the protein CASSMRDRGLNKGPQHF.

The chain joins TRBV28 to TRBJ2-7, with D possibly being TRBD1 (5 bases). This CDR3 has 12 residues. Germline V gene lookup returns CDR1 MDHEN and CDR2 SYDVKM. V was shortened by 4 bases and J by 3 bases, with 7 bases between the two germline ends. The CDR3 protein is CASSWGYYEQYF. For the CDR3, the DNA is TGTGCCAGCAGTTGGGGCTACTACGAGCAGTACTTC.

This chain links TRBV5-1 with TRBJ1-1, with 7 bases matching TRBD1. Germline-derived CDR1 and CDR2 are SGHRS and YFSETQ. The CDR3 has 14 amino acids. After removal of 5 bases from V and 2 bases from J, the junction contained 6 bases not matched to a gene. The CDR3 region is CASSRDSQNTEAFF. The DNA of the CDR3 is TGCGCCAGCAGTCGGGACAGCCAAAACACTGAAGCTTTCTTT.

The J gene is TRBJ1-2, the V gene TRBV30; D remains ambiguous. V was clipped by 5 bases and J by 5 bases, with 12 bases between them. The CDR3 runs 12 residues. CDR1 GTSNPN and CDR2 SVGIG come from the germline V gene (reference sequence). The CDR3 coding sequence is TGTGCCTGGGCAGGAATCTCGTATGGCTACACCTTC. Translated: CAWAGISYGYTF.